A selection of T cell receptor beta chains follows, all from one sample in a study of blood T cell repertoires in COVID-19. Assay: immunoSEQ multiplex PCR; the TCRdb copy retains only in-frame clones and omits some. Of a few hundred thousand clones in the sample, about 88% were seen once. Material: peripheral blood. These TCRs come from a man in his fifties or sixties who had recovered from COVID-19. CDR3s leave out the opening cysteine and the closing phenylalanine or tryptophan. Fields, in order: V gene, CDR3 protein.

>TRBV14
ASSQAGGPTDTQY
>TRBV2
ASRESSSGNTIY
>TRBV19
ASSNRGLLRETQY
>TRBV5-1
ASSLAGQGALLTNEKLF
>TRBV27
ASNTGWGLSAEQF
>TRBV11-3
ASSNRGAGRNTGELF
>TRBV3-1/TRBV3-2
ASSHGTLQY
>TRBV28
ASSFTGRLAEAF
>TRBV6-5
ASRLAGGAGELF
>TRBV4-1
ASSQDPSGQRGELF
>TRBV30
AWSVLVRMNTEAF
>TRBV3-1/TRBV3-2
ASSQGVSGQF